One sample yielded the 10 T cell receptor beta chains listed below, sequenced in a study of cytomegalovirus exposure and HLA in healthy donors. TCRdb's table, derived via immunoSEQ multiplex PCR, lists solely in-frame clones and lacks some. The data contain approximately 300,000 clones, around 87% of them singletons. The sequencing sample was made of PBMCs. Receptors were obtained from a woman aged 25 to 39 in good health and CMV-seropositive.

The rearrangement uses TRBV5-1 and TRBJ2-3; 8 bases are a match to TRBD2. The CDR3 contains 13 residues. Germline V CDR1 and CDR2: SGHRS, YFSETQ. With V trimmed by 7 bases and J by 4 bases, 5 bases remained unmatched. Here the CDR3 DNA reads TGCGCCAGCTGTTCGGGACTAGCAGATACGCAGTATTTT. It yields the protein CASCSGLADTQYF.

The chain combines TRBV2 with TRBJ1-5, with TRBD1 identical over 7 bases. Looked up from germline, CDR1 is SNHLY and CDR2 is FYNNEI. Germline trimming cut 4 bases from V and 0 bases from J; bases unmatched to any gene: 12. The CDR3 loop spans 18 amino acids. Written as DNA, the CDR3 is TGTGCCAGCAGTGCCTCCCTCGGGACAGCTAATAGCAATCAGCCCCAGCATTTT. Translated: CASSASLGTANSNQPQHF.

The gene calls are TRBV11-3 and TRBJ2-1; tentatively, D is TRBD1 (5 bases). This CDR3 region has 13 residues. Germline V lookup: CDR1 SGHNT, CDR2 YENEEA. The V gene lost 5 bases and the J gene lost 7 bases, with 12 bases spanning the gap. The CDR3 region has the DNA TGTGCCAGCAGCCCAGGGCCTGGGAATGAGCAGTTCTTC. Protein sequence: CASSPGPGNEQFF.

This chain uses TRBV7-6 with TRBJ1-2, with D unresolved. Germline V CDR1 and CDR2: SGHVS, FNYEAQ. The CDR3 is 14 amino acids. Deletions cut 5 bases from V and 6 bases from J, with 16 bases between. In DNA form, the CDR3 reads TGTGCCAGCAGCCTCTCAGAGGGTGTAAATGGCTACACCTTC. This codes for CASSLSEGVNGYTF.

The CDR3 region has the DNA TGTGCCAGCAGTCAAGACAGGGGCTCTGGAAACACCATATATTTT. This encodes CASSQDRGSGNTIYF. This sequence joins TRBV6-5 and TRBJ1-3, with 8 bases fitting TRBD1. There are 15 residues in the CDR3. Trimming removed 5 bases from V and 0 bases from J; junction bases left unmatched: 3. The V gene's germline CDR1 is MNHEY and CDR2 SVGAGI.

The rearrangement links TRBV25-1 to TRBJ2-3; D unresolved. The CDR3 totals 14 residues. Between the trimmed V and J ends, which lost 3 bases and 3 bases, there was a span of 10 bases. The germline CDR1 and CDR2 sequences are MGHDK and SYGVNS. The CDR3: CASSDWVDTDTQYF. The CDR3 bases are TGTGCCAGCAGTGATTGGGTGGATACAGATACGCAGTATTTT.

The J gene is TRBJ1-5, the V gene TRBV7-9; 7 positions agree with TRBD1. The CDR3 spans 13 residues. CDR1 and CDR2 from the germline V gene are SEHNR and FQNEAQ (reference sequence). The ends lost 7 bases at V and 3 bases at J; junction bases unmatched: 3. The CDR3 here is CASKGQSNQPQHF. DNA of the CDR3: TGTGCCAGCAAGGGACAGTCCAATCAGCCCCAGCATTTT.

The CDR3 DNA sequence: TGCGCCAGCAGCTTCGGCGGATATGACACAGATACGCAGTATTTT. It translates to CASSFGGYDTDTQYF. This chain links TRBV5-1 with TRBJ2-3; D gene uncertain. Germline V CDR1 and CDR2: SGHRS, YFSETQ. This CDR3 region has 15 residues. V was shortened by 2 bases and J by 2 bases, with 12 bases between the two germline ends.

The chain has TRBV11-3 and TRBJ2-5; 11 bases match TRBD2. Germline CDR1 reads SGHNT; CDR2 reads YENEEA. Germline trimming cut 5 bases from V and 4 bases from J; bases unmatched to any gene: 6. This CDR3 contains 15 residues. The CDR3 DNA follows: TGTGCCAGCAGCCTTAGCGGGAGGGCGGGAGAGACCCAGTACTTC. Translated: CASSLSGRAGETQYF.

This chain links TRBV6-5 with TRBJ1-1; the match to TRBD1 covers 9 bases. CDR3 length: 15 residues. CDR1 is MNHEY and CDR2 is SVGAGI in the germline V gene. With 5 bases clipped from V and 4 bases from J, the junction kept 8 bases outside the gene matches. CDR3 region: CASSTRDREGTEAFF. CDR3 DNA: TGTGCCAGCAGTACCCGGGACAGGGAGGGCACTGAAGCTTTCTTT.